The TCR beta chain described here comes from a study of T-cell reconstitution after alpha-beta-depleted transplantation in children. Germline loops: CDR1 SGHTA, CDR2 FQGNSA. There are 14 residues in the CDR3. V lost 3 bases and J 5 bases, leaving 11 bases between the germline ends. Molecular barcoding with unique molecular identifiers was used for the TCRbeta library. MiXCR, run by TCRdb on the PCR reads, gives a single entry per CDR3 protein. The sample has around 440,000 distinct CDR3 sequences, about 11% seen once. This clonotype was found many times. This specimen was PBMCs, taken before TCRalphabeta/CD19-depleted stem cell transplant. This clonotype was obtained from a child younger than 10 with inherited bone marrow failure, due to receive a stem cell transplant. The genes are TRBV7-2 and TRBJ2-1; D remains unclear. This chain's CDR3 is CASSLGTLNNEQFF. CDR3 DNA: TGTGCCAGCAGCTTGGGCACCTTAAACAATGAGCAGTTCTTC.